Presented here are 14 T cell receptor beta chains from one specimen sequenced in a study of technical replicates of blood from a handful of donors. The repertoire was sequenced with immunoSEQ multiplex PCR; TCRdb's copy has only in-frame clones and lacks some. This sample has tens of thousands of clones; approximately 97% occur once, and the top ten carry about 0.28%. The sequencing sample was made of T cells isolated from PBMCs. Every receptor here comes from a human donor in good health.

The V call is TRBV7-8, the J call TRBJ1-1; D is uncertain. The CDR3 has 14 amino acids. V lost 2 bases, J lost 4 bases, and 11 bases lay in between. Germline CDR1 SGHVS, CDR2 FQNEAQ. The chain's CDR3 is CASSLNSGSTEAFF. The CDR3 bases are TGTGCCAGCAGCTTAAATTCCGGGTCCACTGAAGCTTTCTTT.

This clone was counted a single time. The chain joins TRBV5-6 to TRBJ2-1, with a possible D match to TRBD1 (5 bases). This CDR3 is built from 12 residues. CDR1 SGHDT and CDR2 YYEEEE come from the germline V gene. V was clipped by 4 bases and J by 6 bases, with 8 bases between them. As DNA, the CDR3 is TGTGCCAGCAGCGCGCAGGGCAATGAGCAGTTCTTC. Protein: CASSAQGNEQFF.

Worth noting for this clone: At one boundary the junction diverges from the germline segment, which might be a read error. J is TRBJ2-7 and V is TRBV4-2, with 9 bases lining up with TRBD1. Per the germline V gene, CDR1 is LGHNA and CDR2 is YNFKEQ. The CDR3 sequence is 16 residues long. CDR3 sequence (DNA): TGTGCCAGCAGCCAGATGACGCTCCCCGGGACAGGGAAATTGAACTTC. This encodes CASSQMTLPGTGKLNF.

This chain links TRBV30 with TRBJ1-1, with 9 positions matching TRBD1. The CDR3 is made up of 13 amino acids. Trimming cost V 7 bases and J 5 bases; bases outside gene matches: 8. Germline values: CDR1 GTSNPN, CDR2 SVGIG (reference sequence). CDR3 region: CAFDRGVGTEAFF. CDR3 DNA sequence: TGTGCCTTCGACAGGGGGGTGGGGACTGAAGCTTTCTTT.

In this sample, this clone turned up once. The J gene is TRBJ2-7, the V gene TRBV5-1; unclear D gene. This CDR3 is 13 amino acids long. The V end lost 4 bases, the J end lost 5 bases, and 13 bases lay between the germline ends. Germline values: CDR1 SGHRS, CDR2 YFSETQ. The CDR3 is CASSAGGYDEQYF. The CDR3 coding sequence is TGCGCCAGCAGCGCTGGCGGTTATGACGAGCAGTACTTC.

This rearrangement joins TRBV19 to TRBJ1-5; 7 nucleotides line up with TRBD1. The CDR3 has 13 amino acids. Germline trimming cut 8 bases from V and 6 bases from J; bases unmatched to any gene: 7. Germline CDR1 reads LNHDA; CDR2 reads SQIVND (reference sequence). The CDR3 nucleotides are TGTGCCAGTTCTAGGGGGCGCGGTCAGCCCCAGCATTTT. Protein sequence: CASSRGRGQPQHF.

The gene calls are TRBV5-6 and TRBJ2-7; 8 nucleotides match TRBD1. After removal of 4 bases from V and 2 bases from J, the junction contained 8 bases not matched to a gene. The CDR3 totals 15 residues. From germline, CDR1 is SGHDT and CDR2 YYEEEE. The CDR3 loop reads CASSPTGGGPYEQYF. The CDR3 region has the DNA TGTGCCAGCAGCCCCACAGGGGGAGGCCCCTACGAGCAGTACTTC.

The genes are TRBV6-1 and TRBJ2-7; 9 bases align to TRBD1. This CDR3 region has 13 residues. Germline V CDR1 and CDR2: MNHNS, SASEGT. Trimming cost V 3 bases and J 6 bases; bases outside gene matches: 3. The CDR3 DNA reads as TGTGCCAGCAGTGAGGGGACAGGGTTCGAGCAGTACTTC. As protein: CASSEGTGFEQYF.

This clone has just one count. The V gene is TRBV4-1, the J gene TRBJ1-2; 7 positions match TRBD1. There are 15 residues in the CDR3. Germline CDR1 reads MGHRA; CDR2 reads YSYEKL. Trimming at V came to 0 bases and at J to 4 bases, leaving 5 bases not matched to a gene. CDR3 bases: TGCGCCAGCAGCCAAGAGGTCCAGGGGGGCTATGGCTACACCTTC. Translation: CASSQEVQGGYGYTF.

The chain employs TRBV6-1 and TRBJ2-7, with D tentatively TRBD2 (5 bases). The CDR3 loop spans 14 amino acids. Germline lookup yields CDR1 MNHNS and CDR2 SASEGT. V was pared by 6 bases and J by 0 bases, with 12 bases between. The CDR3 spells CASRATIDSYEQYF. In DNA form, the CDR3 reads TGTGCCAGCAGAGCGACTATTGACTCCTACGAGCAGTACTTC.

The rearrangement joins TRBV5-8 to TRBJ2-1; TRBD2 aligns across 8 bases. From germline, CDR1 is SGHTS and CDR2 YDEGEE. The junction had 3 bases not matched to a gene; V was cut back by 4 bases and J by 0 bases. The CDR3 is 15 residues long. The CDR3 reads CASSRSGSSYNEQFF. CDR3 bases: TGTGCCAGCAGCCGAAGCGGGAGCTCCTACAATGAGCAGTTCTTC.

In its sample, this clone was seen once. This rearrangement joins TRBV30 to TRBJ2-3, with unresolved D. CDR1 is GTSNPN, CDR2 SVGIG, per germline (reference sequence). CDR3 size: 13 residues. The V end was cut by 4 bases, the J end by 6 bases, with 14 bases between. This chain's CDR3 is CAWKRGVVDTQYF. CDR3 nucleotide sequence: TGTGCCTGGAAGCGTGGAGTGGTGGATACGCAGTATTTT. Variable domain in full (rest from reference TRBV30 and TRBJ2-3): SQTIHQWPATLVQPVGSPLSLECTVEGTSNPNLYWYRQAAGRGLQLLFYSVGIGQISSEVPQNLSASRPQDRQFILSSKKLLLSDSGFYLCAWKRGVVDTQYFGPGTRLTVL.

The CDR3 region is CASSDSSYEQYF. CDR3 bases: TGTGCCAGCAGTGACAGCTCCTACGAGCAGTACTTC. The J gene is TRBJ2-7, the V gene TRBV6-6; possible D gene TRBD1, 5 bases. The CDR3 consists of 12 residues. V was pared by 5 bases and J by 0 bases, with 5 bases between. The germline V gene has CDR1 MNHNY and CDR2 SVGAGI (reference sequence).

This rearrangement joins TRBV6-5 to TRBJ2-7; TRBD1 might be the D (5 bases). The germline gives CDR1 MNHEY, CDR2 SVGAGI. Deletions cut 6 bases from V and 0 bases from J, with 9 bases between. The CDR3 contains 13 residues. The CDR3 DNA follows: TGTGCCAGCAGACCGGACACCTCCTACGAGCAGTACTTC. It translates to CASRPDTSYEQYF.